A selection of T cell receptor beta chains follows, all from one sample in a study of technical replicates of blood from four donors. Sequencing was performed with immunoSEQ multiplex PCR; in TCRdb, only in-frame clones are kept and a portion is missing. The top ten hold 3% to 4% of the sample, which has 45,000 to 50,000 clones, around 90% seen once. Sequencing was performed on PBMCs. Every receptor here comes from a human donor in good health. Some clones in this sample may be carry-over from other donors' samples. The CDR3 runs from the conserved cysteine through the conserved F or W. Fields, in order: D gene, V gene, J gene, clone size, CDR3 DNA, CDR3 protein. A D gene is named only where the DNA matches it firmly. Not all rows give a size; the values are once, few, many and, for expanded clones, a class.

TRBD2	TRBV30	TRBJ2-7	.	TGTGCCTGGAGTACGGGACTAGTCTACGAGCAGTACTTC	CAWSTGLVYEQYF
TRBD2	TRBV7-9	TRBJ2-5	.	TGTGCCAGCAGCTTAGAAGGGACTAGCGGGTCGGGGTACTTC	CASSLEGTSGSGYF
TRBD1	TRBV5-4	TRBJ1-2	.	TGTGCCAGCAGCCGGGACAGTAACTATGGCTACACCTTC	CASSRDSNYGYTF
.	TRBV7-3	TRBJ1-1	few	TGTGCCAGCAGCTTATATGGGCGAGATGGAGCTTTCTTT	CASSLYGRDGAFF
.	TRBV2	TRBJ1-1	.	TGCGCCAGCAGGCTTATAGCGGAAGCTTTCTTT	CASRLIAEAFF
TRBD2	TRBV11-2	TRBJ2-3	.	TGTGCCAGCAGCCCCTTCGCGGGAGGGCCAGATACGCAGTATTTT	CASSPFAGGPDTQYF
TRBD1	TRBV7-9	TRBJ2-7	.	TGTGCCAGCAGCTTAGCTGGGACAGGGCCTCTAGGGCAGTACTTC	CASSLAGTGPLGQYF
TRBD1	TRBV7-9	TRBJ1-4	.	TGTGCCAGCACCCCGGGACAGGGGGTTGAAAAACTGTTTTTT	CASTPGQGVEKLFF
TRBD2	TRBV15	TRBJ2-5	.	TGTGCCACCAGCAGAGGTGGACTAGCGTACCAAGAGACCCAGTACTTC	CATSRGGLAYQETQYF
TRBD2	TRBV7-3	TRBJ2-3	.	TGTGCCAGCAGCCTGAATATAGCGGGGGGGCAGTATTTT	CASSLNIAGGQYF
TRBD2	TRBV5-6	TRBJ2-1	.	TGTGCCAGCAGCGGAGCCGGGACTAGCCGGGACAATGAGCAGTTCTTC	CASSGAGTSRDNEQFF
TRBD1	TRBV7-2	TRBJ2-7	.	TGTGCCAGCAGCTTCACAGGGGAGCACGAGCAGTACTTC	CASSFTGEHEQYF
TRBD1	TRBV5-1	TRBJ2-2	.	TGCGCCAGCAGCCAAAAACGGACAGGGGGGAACACCGGGGAGCTGTTTTTT	CASSQKRTGGNTGELFF
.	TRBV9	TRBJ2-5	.	TGTGCCAGCAGCCGCTCGGGGGAGACCCAGTACTTC	CASSRSGETQYF
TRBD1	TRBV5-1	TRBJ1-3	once	TGCGCCAGCAGCCCGGACAGGCCTGGAAACACCATATATTTT	CASSPDRPGNTIYF
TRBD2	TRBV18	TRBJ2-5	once	TGTGCCAGCTCACCACTGGTAGCGGGGGGTCAAGAGACCCAGTACTTC	CASSPLVAGGQETQYF
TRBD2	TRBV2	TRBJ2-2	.	TGTGCCAGCTCAGAGCGGGGTGTGCCCGGGGAGCTGTTTTTT	CASSERGVPGELFF
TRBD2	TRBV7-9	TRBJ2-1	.	TGTGCCAGCAGCCACCCACTAGCGGGAGAAAGGAATGAGCAGTTCTTC	CASSHPLAGERNEQFF
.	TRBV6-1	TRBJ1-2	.	TGTGCCAGCAGTGATTGGGGCGGCTACACCTTC	CASSDWGGYTF
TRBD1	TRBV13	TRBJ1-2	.	TGTGCCAGCAGCTTAGAAGGGGGCGCCAGCTATGGCTACACCTTC	CASSLEGGASYGYTF
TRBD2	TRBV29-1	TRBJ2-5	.	TGCAGCGTGTTAGCGGGAGGGCTTTGGAGAGAGACCCAGTACTTC	CSVLAGGLWRETQYF